This T cell receptor (beta chain) was recorded in a study of early T cells in non-severe SARS-CoV-2 infection. Study-level background: Sequencing input comprised bulk RNA from unsorted whole blood; chain pairing was not available.

Germline CDR1 MNHEY, CDR2 SMNVEV (reference sequence). This CDR3 spans 14 amino acids. V gave up 5 bases and J gave up 2 bases, with 13 bases separating them. Unique molecular identifiers (one per individual cDNA molecule) were attached. Using its own MiXCR run on the 5' RACE reads, TCRdb lists one record per CDR3 protein. The sample holds about 79,000 distinct CDR3 sequences, less than 15% seen once. This clonotype occurred a few times. Specimen: whole blood. This chain connects TRBV27 to TRBJ2-7; D is possibly TRBD1 (6 bases). This TCR was sampled from an adult who was a healthcare worker with PCR-confirmed SARS-CoV-2 infection or an uninfected control (not recorded which). The CDR3 here is CASSPPGTPYEQYF. The CDR3 DNA reads TGTGCCAGCAGTCCTCCCGGGACACCCTACGAGCAGTACTTC.